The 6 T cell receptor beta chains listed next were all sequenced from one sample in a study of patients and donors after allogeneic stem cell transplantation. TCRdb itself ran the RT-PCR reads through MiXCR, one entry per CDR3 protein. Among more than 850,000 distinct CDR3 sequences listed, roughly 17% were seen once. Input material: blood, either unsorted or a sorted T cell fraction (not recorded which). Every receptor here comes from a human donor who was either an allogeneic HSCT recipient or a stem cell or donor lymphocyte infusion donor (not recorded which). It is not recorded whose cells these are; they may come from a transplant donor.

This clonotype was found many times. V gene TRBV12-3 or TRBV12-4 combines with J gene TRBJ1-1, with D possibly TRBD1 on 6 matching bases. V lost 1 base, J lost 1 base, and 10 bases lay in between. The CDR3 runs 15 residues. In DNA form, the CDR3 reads TGTGCCAGCAGTTTAGATGGGGGCCGGAACACTGAAGCTTTCTTT. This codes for CASSLDGGRNTEAFF.

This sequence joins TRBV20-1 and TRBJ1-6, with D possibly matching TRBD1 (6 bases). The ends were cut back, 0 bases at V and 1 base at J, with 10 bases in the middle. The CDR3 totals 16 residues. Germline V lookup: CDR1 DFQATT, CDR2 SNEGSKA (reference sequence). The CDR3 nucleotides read TGCAGTGCTAGAGACAGGGGAAGGTCCTATAATTCACCCCTCCACTTT. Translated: CSARDRGRSYNSPLHF.

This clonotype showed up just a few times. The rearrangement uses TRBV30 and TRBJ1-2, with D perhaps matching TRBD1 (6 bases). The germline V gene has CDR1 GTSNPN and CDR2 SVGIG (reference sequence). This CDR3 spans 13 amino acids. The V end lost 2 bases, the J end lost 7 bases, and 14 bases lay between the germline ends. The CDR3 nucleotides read TGTGCCTGGAGTCACCGGGGGGGGCTTGGCTACACCTTC. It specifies CAWSHRGGLGYTF.

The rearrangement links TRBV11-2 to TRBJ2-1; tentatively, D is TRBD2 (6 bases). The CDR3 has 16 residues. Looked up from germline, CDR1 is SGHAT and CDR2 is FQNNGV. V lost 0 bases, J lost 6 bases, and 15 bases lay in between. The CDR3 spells CASSLEGLVRANEQFF. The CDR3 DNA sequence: TGTGCCAGCAGCTTAGAGGGACTCGTACGGGCCAATGAGCAGTTCTTC.

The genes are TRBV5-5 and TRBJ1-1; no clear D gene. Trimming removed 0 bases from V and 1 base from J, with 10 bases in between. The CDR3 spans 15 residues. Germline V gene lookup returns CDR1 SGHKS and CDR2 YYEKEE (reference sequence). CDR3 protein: CASSLAGSKNTEAFF. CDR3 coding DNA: TGTGCCAGCAGCTTGGCGGGCAGTAAGAACACTGAAGCTTTCTTT.

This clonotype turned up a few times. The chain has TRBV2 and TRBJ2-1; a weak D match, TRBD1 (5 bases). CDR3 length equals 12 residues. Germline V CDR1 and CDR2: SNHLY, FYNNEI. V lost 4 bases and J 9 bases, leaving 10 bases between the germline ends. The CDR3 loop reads CASSGRRGEQFF. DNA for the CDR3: TGTGCCAGCAGTGGACGTAGGGGTGAGCAGTTCTTC.